This T cell receptor beta chain was identified during a study of vaccination effects on CD4 cells after COVID-19. Study conclusions and caveats: Within healthy vaccinees, only 1 of 255 vaccine-induced clones displayed cross-reactivity with common cold coronaviruses.

Expansion with viral peptide pools was applied to antigen-specific CD4+ T cells by the ViraFEST assay prior to sequencing. Following 10 days of culture, CD4+ T cells were isolated. Absence of prior SARS-CoV-2 infection characterized the vaccine recipients, who showed negative nucleocapsid antibodies. Repertoires were generated with immunoSEQ multiplex PCR, while TCRdb's copy carries only in-frame clones and drops some. The sample includes 30,000 to 45,000 clones, roughly 76% seen only once; the top ten take 20% to 25%. As concerns this clone: Its antigen is as yet unknown.

The sequence was collected from a human donor who received a COVID-19 vaccine. Material: CD4+ T cells from PBMCs cultured with SARS-CoV-2 spike peptides, obtained before COVID-19 vaccination.

The CDR3 loop reads CASRGQSTDTQYF. DNA for the CDR3: TGTGCCAGCAGAGGACAGAGCACAGATACGCAGTATTTT. This chain joins TRBV5-4 and TRBJ2-3; a weak D match, TRBD1 (6 bases). The V gene's germline CDR1 is SGHNT and CDR2 YYREEE (reference sequence). Trimming took 5 bases from V and 0 from J, leaving 7 bases between them. The CDR3 consists of 13 residues.